This note documents a single T cell receptor beta chain sequence. Its antigen is currently unknown. The data originate from a study of blood T cells in healthy people across ages. Background on the study: Per two T cells, about one barcoded beta molecule was captured through template switching. Study-level points and caveats: Unsorted PBMCs blocked a conclusive comparison of naive and antigen-experienced cells.

PCR was performed a second time for about 7 to 11 cycles using a sample-barcoded 5' primer and a J-beta primer mix. TCRdb ran MiXCR on the 5' RACE reads and lists one entry per CDR3 protein. The table lists 1.2 million to 1.5 million distinct CDR3 sequences, roughly 40% of them singletons. Per germline, CDR1 MDHEN and CDR2 SYDVKM. The CDR3 runs to 19 residues. The trim removed 2 bases at V and 2 bases at J, leaving 13 bases unmatched. The source is a woman aged 18-29 years in good health. Sequencing input: blood. The V gene is TRBV28, the J gene TRBJ2-1, with 9 bases matching TRBD2. For the CDR3, the DNA is TGTGCCAGCAGTTTACAGCGACCCGGGACTAGCCGGACCTACAATGAGCAGTTCTTC. Its protein product is CASSLQRPGTSRTYNEQFF.